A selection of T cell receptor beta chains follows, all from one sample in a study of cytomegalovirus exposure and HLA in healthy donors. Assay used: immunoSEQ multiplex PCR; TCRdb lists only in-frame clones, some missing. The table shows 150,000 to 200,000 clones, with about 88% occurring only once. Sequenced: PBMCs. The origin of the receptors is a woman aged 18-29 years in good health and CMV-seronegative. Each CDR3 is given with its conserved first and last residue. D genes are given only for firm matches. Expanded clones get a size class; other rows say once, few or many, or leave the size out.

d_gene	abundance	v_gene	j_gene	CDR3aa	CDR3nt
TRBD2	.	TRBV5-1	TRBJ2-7	CASSLGGGTYEQYF	TGCGCCAGCAGCTTGGGCGGGGGTACCTACGAGCAGTACTTC
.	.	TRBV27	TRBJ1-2	CASSLGRGHGYTF	TGTGCCAGCAGTTTGGGCAGGGGTCATGGCTACACCTTC
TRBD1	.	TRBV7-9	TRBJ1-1	CASSLVGTARIGEAFF	TGTGCCAGCAGCTTAGTGGGGACAGCCCGAATAGGTGAAGCTTTCTTT
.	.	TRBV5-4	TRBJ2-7	CASSLGGYEQYF	TGTGCCAGCAGCTTGGGCGGCTACGAGCAGTACTTC
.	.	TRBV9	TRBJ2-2	CASSPGGPGELFF	TGTGCCAGCAGCCCCGGCGGTCCCGGGGAGCTGTTTTTT
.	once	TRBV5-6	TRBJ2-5	CASSLAVGAQYF	TGTGCCAGCAGCTTGGCCGTAGGGGCCCAGTACTTC
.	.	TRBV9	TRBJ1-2	CASSVGIQPPANYGYTF	TGTGCCAGCAGCGTAGGTATACAGCCACCGGCTAACTATGGCTACACCTTC
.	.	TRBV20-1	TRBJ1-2	CSARLAVGYTF	TGCAGTGCTCGGTTGGCGGTCGGCTACACCTTC
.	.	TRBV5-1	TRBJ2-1	CASNAAPTYNEQFF	TGCGCCAGCAATGCGGCCCCGACCTACAATGAGCAGTTCTTC
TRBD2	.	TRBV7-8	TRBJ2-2	CASSPMPGLAGIVGLFF	TGTGCCAGCAGCCCCATGCCGGGACTAGCGGGGATTGTAGGGCTGTTTTTT
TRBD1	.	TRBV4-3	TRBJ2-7	CASSRGQSYEQYF	TGCGCCAGCAGCCGGGGACAGTCCTACGAGCAGTACTTC
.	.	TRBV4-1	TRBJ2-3	CASSQFSRDTQYF	TGCGCCAGCAGCCAATTTTCCCGGGATACGCAGTATTTT
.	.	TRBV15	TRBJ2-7	CATSREGAYEQYF	TGTGCCACCAGCAGAGAGGGAGCCTACGAGCAGTACTTC
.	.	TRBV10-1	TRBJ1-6	CATPHPRTASPLHF	TGCGCCACCCCCCACCCGAGGACAGCCTCACCCCTCCACTTT
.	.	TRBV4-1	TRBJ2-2	CASSQEELVGNTGELFF	TGCGCCAGCAGCCAAGAAGAACTAGTAGGTAACACCGGGGAGCTGTTTTTT
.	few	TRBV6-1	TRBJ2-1	CASSVGGRVDEQFF	TGTGCCAGCAGTGTAGGGGGTCGGGTCGATGAGCAGTTCTTC
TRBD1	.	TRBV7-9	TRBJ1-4	CASSLSGGEKLFF	TGTGCCAGCAGCTTATCAGGGGGCGAAAAACTGTTTTTT
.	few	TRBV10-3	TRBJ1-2	CAISGQYGYTF	TGTGCCATCAGTGGACAATATGGCTACACCTTC
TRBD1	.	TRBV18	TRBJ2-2	CASSPRDRGTGELFF	TGTGCCAGCTCACCAAGGGACAGGGGCACCGGGGAGCTGTTTTTT
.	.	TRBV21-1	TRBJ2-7	CASSPPGQAPYEQYF	TGTGCCAGCAGCCCACCGGGACAGGCACCGTACGAGCAGTACTTC
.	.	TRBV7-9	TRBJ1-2	CASSLVDSPYGYTF	TGTGCCAGCAGCTTAGTTGACAGTCCTTATGGCTACACCTTC
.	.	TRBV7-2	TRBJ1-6	CASSFDRAGNSPLHF	TGTGCCAGCAGTTTCGACAGAGCAGGCAATTCACCCCTCCACTTT
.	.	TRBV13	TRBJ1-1	CASSSPRRGDLNTEAFF	TGTGCCAGCAGCTCACCCCGTCGCGGTGACCTCAACACTGAAGCTTTCTTT
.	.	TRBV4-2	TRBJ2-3	CASSQEGRSTDTQYF	TGTGCCAGCAGCCAAGAGGGGAGAAGCACAGATACGCAGTATTTT
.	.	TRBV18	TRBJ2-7	CASSPGMRASGQYF	TGTGCCAGCTCACCAGGGATGAGGGCATCCGGGCAGTACTTC
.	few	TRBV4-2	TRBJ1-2	CASSQEGQPGYGYTF	TGTGCCAGCAGCCAAGAAGGACAGCCAGGTTATGGCTACACCTTC
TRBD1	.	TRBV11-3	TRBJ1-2	CASSFTGAYGYTF	TGTGCCAGCAGCTTCACAGGGGCCTATGGCTACACCTTC
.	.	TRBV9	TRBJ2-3	CASSVVGGGMTDTQYF	TGTGCCAGCAGCGTAGTAGGGGGGGGTATGACAGATACGCAGTATTTT
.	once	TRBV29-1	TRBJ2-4	CSVGDIAKNIQYF	TGCAGCGTTGGAGACATAGCCAAAAACATTCAGTACTTC
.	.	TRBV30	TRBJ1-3	CAWSVGGSGRGNTIYF	TGTGCCTGGAGTGTAGGCGGGTCCGGGCGCGGAAACACCATATATTTT
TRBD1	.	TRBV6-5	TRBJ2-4	CASSRGTGENIQYF	TGTGCCAGCAGTAGGGGGACAGGGGAAAACATTCAGTACTTC
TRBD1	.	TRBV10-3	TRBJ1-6	CAISPDRGNSPLHF	TGTGCCATCAGCCCTGACAGGGGAAATTCACCCCTCCACTTT
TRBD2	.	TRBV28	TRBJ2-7	CASSLRGGAGEQYF	TGTGCCAGCAGTTTACGCGGGGGGGCAGGCGAGCAGTACTTC
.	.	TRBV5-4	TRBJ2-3	CASSLQGMSSTDTQYF	TGTGCCAGCAGCTTGCAGGGGATGTCTAGCACAGATACGCAGTATTTT
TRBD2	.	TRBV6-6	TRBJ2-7	CATREGFGMGAYEQYF	TGTGCCACTCGGGAGGGATTTGGTATGGGCGCCTACGAGCAGTACTTC
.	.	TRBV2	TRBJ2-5	CASSSYGGAPRVQYF	TGTGCCAGTAGCAGTTATGGGGGGGCGCCGAGGGTCCAGTACTTC
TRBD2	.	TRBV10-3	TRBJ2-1	CAIKPGASGEQFF	TGTGCCATCAAACCTGGGGCTAGCGGGGAGCAGTTCTTC
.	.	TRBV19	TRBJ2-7	CASSIGGGLREQYF	TGTGCCAGTAGTATAGGGGGGGGCCTTAGGGAGCAGTACTTC
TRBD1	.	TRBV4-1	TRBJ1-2	CASSQRQGADGYTF	TGCGCCAGCAGCCAAAGACAGGGGGCGGATGGCTACACCTTC
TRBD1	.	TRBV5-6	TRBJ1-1	CASGNRGHRNTEAFF	TGTGCCAGCGGAAACAGGGGCCATCGTAACACTGAAGCTTTCTTT
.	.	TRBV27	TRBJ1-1	CASGGDRSNTEAFF	TGTGCCAGCGGAGGAGACAGGTCGAACACTGAAGCTTTCTTT
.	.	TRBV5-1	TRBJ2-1	CASSPDREQFF	TGCGCCAGCAGCCCCGACAGGGAGCAGTTCTTC
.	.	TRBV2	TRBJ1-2	CASRGDTRRYGYTF	TGTGCCAGCAGAGGGGACACGCGTCGCTATGGCTACACCTTC
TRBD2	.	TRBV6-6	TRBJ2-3	CASSPTSGGGPDTQYF	TGTGCCAGCAGTCCGACTAGCGGGGGGGGCCCAGATACGCAGTATTTT
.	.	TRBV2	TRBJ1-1	CASSDGYTEAFF	TGTGCCAGCAGTGACGGGTACACTGAAGCTTTCTTT
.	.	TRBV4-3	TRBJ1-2	CASSLAGDNYGYTF	TGCGCCAGCAGCCTGGCAGGTGATAACTATGGCTACACCTTC
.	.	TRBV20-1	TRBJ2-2	CSARGPGELFF	TGCAGTGCTAGAGGGCCCGGGGAGCTGTTTTTT
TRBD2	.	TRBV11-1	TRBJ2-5	CASSLGLAGVQETQYF	TGTGCCAGCAGCTTGGGACTAGCGGGGGTCCAAGAGACCCAGTACTTC
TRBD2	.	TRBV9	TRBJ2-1	CASSGTSGLFGSEQFF	TGTGCCAGCAGCGGGACTAGCGGGTTGTTCGGCAGTGAGCAGTTCTTC
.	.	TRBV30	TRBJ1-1	CAWSQGGPEAFF	TGTGCCTGGAGTCAGGGTGGCCCTGAAGCTTTCTTT
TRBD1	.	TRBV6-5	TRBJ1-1	CASRAWTGGFTEAFF	TGTGCCAGCAGGGCCTGGACAGGGGGTTTTACTGAAGCTTTCTTT